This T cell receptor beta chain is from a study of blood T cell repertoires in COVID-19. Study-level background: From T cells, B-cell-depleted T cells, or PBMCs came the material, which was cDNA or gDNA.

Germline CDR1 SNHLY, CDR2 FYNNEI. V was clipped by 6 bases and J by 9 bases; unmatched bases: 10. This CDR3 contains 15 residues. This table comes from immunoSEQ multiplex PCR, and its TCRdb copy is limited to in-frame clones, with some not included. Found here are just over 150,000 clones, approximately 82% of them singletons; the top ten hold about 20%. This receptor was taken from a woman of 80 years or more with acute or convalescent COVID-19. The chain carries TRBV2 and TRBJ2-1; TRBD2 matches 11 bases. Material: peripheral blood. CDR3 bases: TGTGCCAGCAGGCCGGGACTAGCGGAGAGCGGTGAGCAGTTCTTC. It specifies CASRPGLAESGEQFF.